The rows below give T cell receptor beta chains drawn from one sample of a study of blood T cells in healthy people across ages. TCRdb passed the 5' RACE reads through MiXCR, listing each CDR3 protein once. The data show 700,000 or so distinct CDR3 sequences, approximately 22% seen once. Sequences were obtained from blood. Source of these receptors: a man in his sixties or seventies in good health. CDR3s include the opening cysteine and the closing phenylalanine or tryptophan. Fields, in order: clone size, V gene, J gene, D gene, CDR3 DNA, CDR3 protein. The D gene is left open where the match is weak. A row's size may be missing; if present it is once, few, many or a size class.

abundance: NA; v_gene: TRBV7-6; j_gene: TRBJ2-1; d_gene: TRBD2; CDR3nt: TGTGCCAGCAGCTTAGTACTAGCGGGGAAAGACAATGAGCAGTTCTTC; CDR3aa: CASSLVLAGKDNEQFF
abundance: NA; v_gene: TRBV28; j_gene: TRBJ2-1; d_gene: NA; CDR3nt: TGTGCCAGCAGTTTGGGGACCCGGGCTTATCACAATGAGCAGTTCTTC; CDR3aa: CASSLGTRAYHNEQFF
abundance: NA; v_gene: TRBV19; j_gene: TRBJ2-1; d_gene: NA; CDR3nt: TGTGCCAGTAGTAATTCCGGGACTGATCAATACAATGAGCAGTTCTTC; CDR3aa: CASSNSGTDQYNEQFF
abundance: NA; v_gene: TRBV29-1; j_gene: TRBJ2-6; d_gene: NA; CDR3nt: TGCAGCGTTGATAGCTCTGGGGCCAACGCCCTGACTTTC; CDR3aa: CSVDSSGANALTF
abundance: NA; v_gene: TRBV4-3; j_gene: TRBJ2-2; d_gene: NA; CDR3nt: TGCGCCAGCAGCCAAGATCCCCACACCGGGGAGCTGTTTTTT; CDR3aa: CASSQDPHTGELFF
abundance: NA; v_gene: TRBV20-1; j_gene: TRBJ2-3; d_gene: NA; CDR3nt: TGCAGTGCTATTGGGTTCCGCACAGATACGCAGTATTTT; CDR3aa: CSAIGFRTDTQYF
abundance: NA; v_gene: TRBV29-1; j_gene: TRBJ1-1; d_gene: NA; CDR3nt: TGCAGCGCTGAGGGACAACCGAACACTGAAGCTTTCTTT; CDR3aa: CSAEGQPNTEAFF
abundance: NA; v_gene: TRBV6-2/TRBV6-3; j_gene: TRBJ1-5; d_gene: NA; CDR3nt: TGTGCCAGCAGTTACACCCGGGGGGCGCAGCCCCAGCATTTT; CDR3aa: CASSYTRGAQPQHF
abundance: NA; v_gene: TRBV7-2; j_gene: TRBJ2-1; d_gene: NA; CDR3nt: TGTGCCAGCAGCTTACGCCCCCGAGACAATGAGCAGTTCTTC; CDR3aa: CASSLRPRDNEQFF
abundance: NA; v_gene: TRBV7-2; j_gene: TRBJ1-3; d_gene: TRBD1; CDR3nt: TGTGCCAGCAGCTTAGCGACAGGGGGAAACACCATATATTTT; CDR3aa: CASSLATGGNTIYF
abundance: many; v_gene: TRBV29-1; j_gene: TRBJ2-3; d_gene: TRBD2; CDR3nt: TGCAGCGTTGATCGGACTAGTACCGATACGCAGTATTTT; CDR3aa: CSVDRTSTDTQYF
abundance: many; v_gene: TRBV4-3; j_gene: TRBJ1-2; d_gene: NA; CDR3nt: TGCGCCAGCAGCCAAGAGGGCGTAAGTGCCTATGGCTACACCTTC; CDR3aa: CASSQEGVSAYGYTF
abundance: NA; v_gene: TRBV20-1; j_gene: TRBJ1-2; d_gene: TRBD1; CDR3nt: TGCAGTGCGCCCCTCATACCGGGACAGGGGAACTATGGCTACACCTTC; CDR3aa: CSAPLIPGQGNYGYTF
abundance: few; v_gene: TRBV28; j_gene: TRBJ2-3; d_gene: TRBD1; CDR3nt: TGTGCCAGCAGTTTGGCGGGACAGGGTGCAGATACGCAGTATTTT; CDR3aa: CASSLAGQGADTQYF
abundance: few; v_gene: TRBV4-1; j_gene: TRBJ2-2; d_gene: TRBD2; CDR3nt: TGCGCCAGCAGCCAGGGACTAGCGAACACCGGGGAGCTGTTTTTT; CDR3aa: CASSQGLANTGELFF
abundance: many; v_gene: TRBV6-1; j_gene: TRBJ1-5; d_gene: NA; CDR3nt: TGTGCCAGCAGTGAACTTAGGGAAGGGCCCGGCAATCAGCCCCAGCATTTT; CDR3aa: CASSELREGPGNQPQHF
abundance: few; v_gene: TRBV20-1; j_gene: TRBJ2-3; d_gene: TRBD2; CDR3nt: TGCAGTGCTAGAGTGGCGGGGGGGGAAAGTCCGCAGTATTTT; CDR3aa: CSARVAGGESPQYF